These 3 T cell receptor beta chains were all obtained from the same sample, sequenced in a study of CD8 T cells in ankylosing spondylitis. Findings of the study overall: Blood of patients with ankylosing spondylitis appeared to be characterized by a TCR beta motif of several highly homologous variants.

TCRdb reanalysed the 5' RACE reads using MiXCR and keeps one entry per CDR3 protein. The sample gives 700,000 to 850,000 distinct CDR3 sequences, roughly 12% of which show up once; approximately 0.5% is in the top ten. These receptors have no identified antigens. Source material: blood, either unsorted or a sorted T cell fraction (not recorded which). The source of these receptors is a male donor with ankylosing spondylitis.

The chain joins TRBV20-1 to TRBJ1-1; no clear D gene. V gave up 1 base and J gave up 2 bases, with 11 bases separating them. Germline loops: CDR1 DFQATT, CDR2 SNEGSKA (reference sequence). CDR3 size: 14 residues. The CDR3 sequence is CSARGFVGNTEAFF. CDR3 nucleotides: TGCAGTGCTAGAGGGTTCGTGGGAAACACTGAAGCTTTCTTT.

The chain couples TRBV20-1 to TRBJ1-1, with D possibly TRBD1 on 5 matching bases. Germline values: CDR1 DFQATT, CDR2 SNEGSKA (reference sequence). V gave up 7 bases and J gave up 10 bases, with 13 bases separating them. This CDR3 has 10 residues. CDR3 nucleotides: TGCAGTGTTAGGGGTGTTGGAGCTTTCTTT. This gives the protein CSVRGVGAFF.

Ten or more counts support this clonotype. In DNA, the CDR3 is TGTGCCAGCAGTTCCAGGGTCCCCGGGGAGCTGTTTTTT. Translation: CASSSRVPGELFF. The V and J genes are TRBV12-3 or TRBV12-4 and TRBJ2-2, with a possible D match to TRBD1 (5 bases). The CDR3 runs 13 residues. Deletions cut 4 bases from V and 6 bases from J, with 9 bases between.